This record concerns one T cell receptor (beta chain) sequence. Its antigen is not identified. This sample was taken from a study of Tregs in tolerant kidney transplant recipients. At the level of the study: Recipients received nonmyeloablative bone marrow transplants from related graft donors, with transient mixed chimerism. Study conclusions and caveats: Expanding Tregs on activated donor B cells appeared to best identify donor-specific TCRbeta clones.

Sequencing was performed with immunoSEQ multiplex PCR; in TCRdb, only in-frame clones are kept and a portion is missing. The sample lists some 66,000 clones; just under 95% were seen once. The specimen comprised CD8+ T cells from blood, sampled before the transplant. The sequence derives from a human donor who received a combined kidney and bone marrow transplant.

The CDR3, as DNA: TGTGCCAGCAGCTACCCCCCAAGCGGACTAGCGGGAGATGGGGCTTACAATGAGCAGTTCTTC. As protein: CASSYPPSGLAGDGAYNEQFF. This chain uses TRBV7-6 with TRBJ2-1; 13 bases agree with TRBD2. CDR1 and CDR2 from the germline V gene are SGHVS and FNYEAQ. With 4 bases clipped from V and 4 bases from J, the junction kept 19 bases outside the gene matches. The CDR3 is made up of 21 amino acids.